The TCR beta chain described here comes from a study of blood T cell repertoires in COVID-19. Sequencing was performed with immunoSEQ multiplex PCR; in TCRdb, only in-frame clones are kept and a portion is missing. Found here are a few hundred thousand clones, approximately 86% of them singletons; the top ten hold about 1.6%. The germline gives CDR1 MNHEY, CDR2 SMNVEV (reference sequence). Trimming took 5 bases from V and 5 from J, leaving 12 bases between them. The CDR3 covers 13 residues. Grouping used clinical history reported by participants in a survey and questionnaire. Sequenced input: PBMCs or T cells enriched from blood (not recorded which). V usage is TRBV27 and J usage is TRBJ2-5, with D possibly matching TRBD1 (5 bases). The receptor's source is a woman in her 50s who had recovered from COVID-19. DNA for the CDR3: TGTGCCAGCAGTCCCTTGACAGAGGAGACCCAGTACTTC. Its protein is CASSPLTEETQYF.